Listed below are T cell receptor beta chains from one sample, sequenced in a study of cytomegalovirus exposure and HLA in healthy donors. The table came from immunoSEQ multiplex PCR; TCRdb's copy has only in-frame clones and leaves some out. Seen here are under 150,000 clones, roughly 70% observed once, and the top ten hold more than 3.5%. What was sequenced was PBMCs. These receptors originate from a woman between 35 and 50 years old in good health and CMV-seropositive. Each CDR3 is given with its conserved first and last residue. D genes are given only for firm matches. Clone size, where shown, is once, few, many, or a class for clones that have expanded.

abundance: few
d_gene: -
j_gene: TRBJ2-5
v_gene: TRBV7-9
CDR3aa: CASSLGAGETQYF
CDR3nt: TGTGCCAGCAGCTTAGGGGCGGGAGAGACCCAGTACTTC

abundance: -
d_gene: TRBD2
j_gene: TRBJ2-4
v_gene: TRBV5-4
CDR3aa: CASSPGGSGGLGNIQYF
CDR3nt: TGTGCCAGCAGCCCGGGGGGGAGCGGGGGCCTGGGAAACATTCAGTACTTC

abundance: -
d_gene: TRBD2
j_gene: TRBJ2-7
v_gene: TRBV7-2
CDR3aa: CASSLSTGGSYEQYF
CDR3nt: TGTGCCAGCAGCTTGTCGACGGGGGGGTCCTACGAGCAGTACTTC

abundance: once
d_gene: TRBD1
j_gene: TRBJ1-1
v_gene: TRBV27
CDR3aa: CASSPGTGGIEAFF
CDR3nt: TGTGCCAGCAGTCCCGGGACAGGGGGAATTGAAGCTTTCTTT

abundance: few
d_gene: -
j_gene: TRBJ1-1
v_gene: TRBV6-1
CDR3aa: CASSETGYSEAFF
CDR3nt: TGTGCCAGCAGTGAAACAGGCTATTCCGAAGCTTTCTTT

abundance: -
d_gene: -
j_gene: TRBJ1-2
v_gene: TRBV11-3
CDR3aa: CASSLGQNYGYTF
CDR3nt: TGTGCCAGCAGCTTAGGGCAGAACTATGGCTACACCTTC

abundance: few
d_gene: -
j_gene: TRBJ2-3
v_gene: TRBV25-1
CDR3aa: CASSETLITDTQYF
CDR3nt: TGTGCCAGCAGTGAAACTCTGATCACAGATACGCAGTATTTT

abundance: -
d_gene: TRBD1
j_gene: TRBJ1-2
v_gene: TRBV7-2
CDR3aa: CASSLGTGDYGYTF
CDR3nt: TGTGCCAGCAGCTTAGGGACAGGGGACTATGGCTACACCTTC

abundance: -
d_gene: TRBD2
j_gene: TRBJ2-2
v_gene: TRBV28
CDR3aa: CASSFSSGRPLGTGELFF
CDR3nt: TGTGCCAGCAGTTTCTCTAGCGGGAGGCCCCTTGGGACCGGGGAGCTGTTTTTT

abundance: once
d_gene: TRBD1
j_gene: TRBJ2-1
v_gene: TRBV2
CDR3aa: CASRRTGGLELYNEQFF
CDR3nt: TGTGCCAGCAGAAGGACAGGGGGCCTTGAATTATACAATGAGCAGTTCTTC

abundance: once
d_gene: -
j_gene: TRBJ2-5
v_gene: TRBV5-1
CDR3aa: CASSLDGSLAGTQYF
CDR3nt: TGCGCCAGCAGCTTGGATGGCTCCTTGGCTGGGACCCAGTACTTC

abundance: -
d_gene: -
j_gene: TRBJ2-2
v_gene: TRBV30
CDR3aa: CAWHAGTYTGELFF
CDR3nt: TGTGCCTGGCACGCCGGGACTTACACCGGGGAGCTGTTTTTT

abundance: -
d_gene: -
j_gene: TRBJ2-3
v_gene: TRBV7-2
CDR3aa: CASSSPPGTDTQYF
CDR3nt: TGTGCCAGCAGCTCCCCCCCGGGCACAGATACGCAGTATTTT

abundance: -
d_gene: TRBD2
j_gene: TRBJ2-7
v_gene: TRBV27
CDR3aa: CASSLSTSGSYEQYF
CDR3nt: TGTGCCAGCAGTTTATCGACTAGCGGCTCCTACGAGCAGTACTTC

abundance: -
d_gene: -
j_gene: TRBJ2-4
v_gene: TRBV19
CDR3aa: CASSMGPGYKNIQYF
CDR3nt: TGTGCCAGTAGTATGGGCCCAGGGTACAAAAACATTCAGTACTTC

abundance: -
d_gene: TRBD1
j_gene: TRBJ1-1
v_gene: TRBV18
CDR3aa: CASSYEMTGTNTEAFF
CDR3nt: TGTGCCAGCTCCTATGAGATGACAGGGACGAACACTGAAGCTTTCTTT

abundance: -
d_gene: -
j_gene: TRBJ1-2
v_gene: TRBV28
CDR3aa: CASSLLGSGRGGYTF
CDR3nt: TGTGCCAGCAGTTTATTAGGGAGCGGCAGGGGAGGCTACACCTTC

abundance: few
d_gene: -
j_gene: TRBJ2-1
v_gene: TRBV7-6
CDR3aa: CASSFPDNEQFF
CDR3nt: TGTGCCAGCAGCTTCCCGGACAATGAGCAGTTCTTC

abundance: -
d_gene: -
j_gene: TRBJ1-3
v_gene: TRBV19
CDR3aa: CASSISGRVERGNTIYF
CDR3nt: TGTGCCAGTAGTATCTCCGGCAGGGTGGAAAGGGGAAACACCATATATTTT

abundance: -
d_gene: -
j_gene: TRBJ2-7
v_gene: TRBV23-1
CDR3aa: CASSQIGEEQYF
CDR3nt: TGCGCCAGCAGTCAAATAGGGGAAGAGCAGTACTTC

abundance: -
d_gene: -
j_gene: TRBJ2-3
v_gene: TRBV5-1
CDR3aa: CASRKQSSTDTQYF
CDR3nt: TGCGCCAGCAGAAAACAATCTAGCACAGATACGCAGTATTTT

abundance: -
d_gene: TRBD2
j_gene: TRBJ2-1
v_gene: TRBV19
CDR3aa: CASSSRLAGSSYNEQFF
CDR3nt: TGTGCCAGTAGTTCAAGACTAGCGGGGAGCTCCTACAATGAGCAGTTCTTC

abundance: -
d_gene: -
j_gene: TRBJ1-3
v_gene: TRBV2
CDR3aa: CASSEVGAGEGNTIYF
CDR3nt: TGTGCCAGCAGTGAAGTAGGAGCGGGGGAAGGAAACACCATATATTTT

abundance: few
d_gene: TRBD2
j_gene: TRBJ2-1
v_gene: TRBV19
CDR3aa: CASSFGTSGNEQFF
CDR3nt: TGTGCCAGTAGTTTCGGGACTAGCGGTAATGAGCAGTTCTTC

abundance: once
d_gene: -
j_gene: TRBJ2-2
v_gene: TRBV25-1
CDR3aa: CASSGTPRTKGTGELFF
CDR3nt: TGTGCCAGCAGTGGGACTCCCCGGACGAAAGGCACCGGGGAGCTGTTTTTT

abundance: -
d_gene: TRBD2
j_gene: TRBJ2-5
v_gene: TRBV18
CDR3aa: CASSHTSGGGQETQYF
CDR3nt: TGTGCCAGCTCCCACACTAGCGGAGGGGGCCAAGAGACCCAGTACTTC

abundance: -
d_gene: -
j_gene: TRBJ2-1
v_gene: TRBV2
CDR3aa: CASSAATRTTEQFF
CDR3nt: TGTGCCAGCAGTGCGGCAACTAGAACGACTGAGCAGTTCTTC

abundance: -
d_gene: TRBD1
j_gene: TRBJ1-2
v_gene: TRBV5-1
CDR3aa: CASSLTGDYGYTF
CDR3nt: TGCGCCAGCAGCTTGACAGGGGACTATGGCTACACCTTC

abundance: few
d_gene: -
j_gene: TRBJ1-3
v_gene: TRBV5-1
CDR3aa: CASSLETVSGNTIYF
CDR3nt: TGCGCCAGCAGCTTGGAGACAGTCTCTGGAAACACCATATATTTT

abundance: -
d_gene: TRBD1
j_gene: TRBJ1-4
v_gene: TRBV19
CDR3aa: CASSRRPSLLRGTGGDGEKLFF
CDR3nt: TGTGCCAGTAGTAGGCGCCCATCCCTGTTGAGGGGAACAGGGGGCGACGGTGAAAAACTGTTTTTT

abundance: -
d_gene: TRBD2
j_gene: TRBJ2-1
v_gene: TRBV5-1
CDR3aa: CASSLVVGLLLADNEQFF
CDR3nt: TGCGCCAGCAGCTTGGTCGTGGGACTACTTTTGGCCGACAATGAGCAGTTCTTC

abundance: -
d_gene: -
j_gene: TRBJ2-5
v_gene: TRBV7-8
CDR3aa: CASSLLVGKRGTELKETQYF
CDR3nt: TGTGCCAGCAGCCTGTTGGTGGGGAAGCGGGGGACAGAACTTAAAGAGACCCAGTACTTC

abundance: few
d_gene: TRBD1
j_gene: TRBJ2-1
v_gene: TRBV7-9
CDR3aa: CASSRTDRDNAPLYNEQFF
CDR3nt: TGTGCCAGCAGCCGCACGGACAGGGATAATGCACCTCTCTACAATGAGCAGTTCTTC

abundance: -
d_gene: -
j_gene: TRBJ1-1
v_gene: TRBV27
CDR3aa: CASSLRGRVNTEAFF
CDR3nt: TGTGCCAGCAGTTTAAGGGGGAGAGTGAACACTGAAGCTTTCTTT

abundance: -
d_gene: TRBD1
j_gene: TRBJ1-2
v_gene: TRBV5-1
CDR3aa: CASSLGQYYGYTF
CDR3nt: TGCGCCAGCAGCCTGGGACAGTACTATGGCTACACCTTC